One and the same sample provided the 9 T cell receptor beta chains below, sequenced in a study of response to subunit inactivated influenza vaccine. TCRdb passed the RT-PCR reads through MiXCR, listing each CDR3 protein once. This table has over 400,000 distinct CDR3 sequences, roughly 13% appearing once. The source material was PBMCs from blood, sampled roughly 6 weeks after vaccination. The source is a man aged 45-60 years who received an inactivated influenza vaccine.

The CDR3 spells CSASRVQEPYNEQFF. CDR3 coding DNA: TGCAGTGCTAGCCGTGTACAAGAGCCTTACAATGAGCAGTTCTTC. The chain is built from TRBV20-1 and TRBJ2-1; no definite D call. The CDR3 consists of 15 residues. Per germline, CDR1 DFQATT and CDR2 SNEGSKA (reference sequence). Trimming pared 3 bases from V and 4 bases from J, leaving 16 bases between.

This clonotype appeared a few times. The CDR3 DNA follows: TGCAGTGCTAGAGGGGGCGGGTACACTGAAGCTTTCTTT. Its translation: CSARGGGYTEAFF. The V and J genes are TRBV20-1 and TRBJ1-1, with a weak D call TRBD1 (5 bases). Trimming left V 1 base short and J 3 bases short, with 9 bases between. Germline CDR1 and CDR2: DFQATT and SNEGSKA (reference sequence). The CDR3 runs 13 residues.

This clonotype appeared many times. The chain employs TRBV28 and TRBJ2-7; 9 bases line up with TRBD2. J lost 2 bases, V lost 6 bases, and 5 bases had no gene match. Germline CDR1 and CDR2: MDHEN and SYDVKM. The CDR3 extends over 14 amino acids. The CDR3 DNA is TGTGCCAGCAGCCTCAGCGGGAGGCCCTACGAGCAGTACTTC. Amino acid sequence: CASSLSGRPYEQYF.

Points on this clonotype: One end of the junction varies from germline; a read error may be responsible. The rearrangement links TRBV15 to TRBJ2-7, with a weak D call TRBD2 (5 bases). The CDR3 length is 13 residues. The germline CDR1 and CDR2 sequences are LNHNV and YYDKDF (reference sequence). The CDR3 spells CVTSRDRGYEQYF. The CDR3, as DNA: TGTGTCACCAGCAGAGATCGGGGCTACGAGCAGTACTTC.

The chain joins TRBV3-1 to TRBJ2-2; TRBD1 matches at 8 bases. Germline CDR1 LGHDT, CDR2 YNNKEL (reference sequence). CDR3 length: 19 amino acids. CDR3 sequence reads: CTFWAGTGNVARNTGELFF. CDR3 coding DNA: TGTACCTTCTGGGCCGGGACAGGAAATGTTGCCAGAAACACCGGGGAGCTGTTTTTT.

This chain uses TRBV6-4 with TRBJ2-3, with D possibly matching TRBD2 (5 bases). This CDR3 region has 16 residues. Germline V gene data show CDR1 as MRHNA and CDR2 as SNTAGT. Trimming shortened V by 5 bases and J by 0 bases, and 15 bases separated the two germline ends. This CDR3 reads CASSLAITRSTDTQYF. The CDR3 nucleotides are TGTGCCAGCAGTCTAGCAATAACCCGGAGCACAGATACGCAGTATTTT.

The V gene is TRBV18, the J gene TRBJ2-7; no definite D call. V was cut by 3 bases and J by 0 bases, with 6 bases left in between. From germline, CDR1 is KGHSH and CDR2 LQKENI. The CDR3 has 13 residues. CDR3 residues: CASSPANSYEQYF. The CDR3 coding sequence is TGTGCCAGCTCACCGGCCAACTCCTACGAGCAGTACTTC.

This clonotype was counted a few times. The genes are TRBV20-1 and TRBJ2-1; unclear D gene. This CDR3 has 13 residues. Germline CDR1 DFQATT, CDR2 SNEGSKA (reference sequence). The V end was cut by 0 bases, the J end by 7 bases, with 10 bases between. CDR3 nucleotide sequence: TGCAGTGCTAGAGATCAGTATAAGAATGAGCAGTTCTTC. It encodes CSARDQYKNEQFF.

V is TRBV6-1 and J is TRBJ1-1; TRBD1 matches at 7 bases. The length of the CDR3 is 14 residues. Germline values: CDR1 MNHNS, CDR2 SASEGT. Unmatched junction bases numbered 10, after V lost 8 bases and J lost 4 bases. CDR3 bases: TGTGCCAGCTCCACCCCCAGACAGGGCACTGAAGCTTTCTTT. Its protein product is CASSTPRQGTEAFF.